The next 26 T cell receptor beta chains were all read from a single sample in a study of response to subunit inactivated influenza vaccine. One entry per CDR3 protein, called by TCRdb with MiXCR from the RT-PCR reads. The sample yields some 570,000 distinct CDR3 sequences, around 11% seen once. This sample was also put to use in a study of T cells expressing NK-cell markers. That investigation notes: The authors generated TCR beta cDNA through 5'RACE template switching with UMIs.

The sequences come from PBMCs from blood, collected on the day of vaccination. Receptors were obtained from a man aged 50 to 60 who received an inactivated influenza vaccine.

A few counts support this clonotype. The V gene is TRBV28, the J gene TRBJ1-2; the D gene is possibly TRBD1 (5 bases). V was cut by 4 bases and J by 8 bases, with 26 bases left in between. The CDR3 spans 17 residues. The germline CDR1 and CDR2 sequences are MDHEN and SYDVKM. CDR3 protein: CASSSPAAGSLLYGYTF. In DNA, the CDR3 is TGTGCCAGCAGTTCCCCCGCGGCAGGGAGTCTTTTATACGGCTACACCTTC.

The genes are TRBV29-1 and TRBJ1-1; D is undetermined. From germline, CDR1 is SQVTM and CDR2 ANQGSEA. The V end was cut by 5 bases, the J end by 4 bases, with 14 bases between. The CDR3 runs to 13 residues. The CDR3 spells CSVCFRRGTEAFF. In nucleotides, the CDR3 is TGCAGCGTTTGTTTTCGGCGGGGCACTGAAGCTTTCTTT.

The chain has TRBV5-1 and TRBJ2-6; D gene unclear. The CDR3 covers 16 residues. The germline V gene has CDR1 SGHRS and CDR2 YFSETQ. The V end lost 2 bases, the J end lost 2 bases, and 11 bases lay between the germline ends. The CDR3 nucleotides read TGCGCCAGCAGCTTCCCTTCTAGTCCTGGGGCCAACGTCCTGACTTTC. As protein: CASSFPSSPGANVLTF.

This clonotype has at least ten counts. Here the CDR3 DNA reads TGTGCCAGCAGTTTCGAAGGACGAGTTAACGAGCAGTACTTC. This translates into CASSFEGRVNEQYF. The chain links TRBV12-3 or TRBV12-4 to TRBJ2-7, with unresolved D. The CDR3 spans 14 residues. V was pared by 3 bases and J by 5 bases, with 14 bases between.

CDR3 in DNA: TGTGCCACCAGTGCGGACAGGGGAAGGTTTGGGGAGACCCAGTACTTC. The encoded protein is CATSADRGRFGETQYF. J is TRBJ2-5 and V is TRBV24-1, with 9 bases identical to TRBD1. Germline V gives CDR1 KGHDR, CDR2 SFDVKD. Trimming removed 5 bases from V and 5 bases from J; junction bases left unmatched: 11. The CDR3 is 16 amino acids.

This clonotype was observed at least ten times. A read error may account for a junction end that differs from germline. J is TRBJ2-2 and V is TRBV5-1; tentative D call: TRBD1 (6 bases). CDR1 is SGHRS, CDR2 YFSETQ, per germline. This CDR3 has 16 amino acids. The CDR3 region has the DNA TGCGCCAGCAGCTACCAGGACCAGGGGAACCCCGGGGAGCTGTTTTTT. This gives the protein CASSYQDQGNPGELFF. Together with reference TRBV5-1 and TRBJ2-2, the CDR3 gives the full variable domain: KAGVTQTPRYLIKTRGQQVTLSCSPISGHRSVSWYQQTPGQGLQFLFEYFSETQRNKGNFPGRFSGRQFSNSRSEMNVSTLELGDSALYLCASSYQDQGNPGELFFGEGSRLTVL.

The CDR3 spells CASSYGTSGNNEQFF. In nucleotides, the CDR3 is TGTGCCAGCAGCTACGGGACTAGCGGCAACAATGAGCAGTTCTTC. The gene calls are TRBV7-8 and TRBJ2-1; TRBD2 matches 11 bases. Germline loops: CDR1 SGHVS, CDR2 FQNEAQ. The CDR3 consists of 15 residues. Trimming at V came to 4 bases and at J to 5 bases, leaving 4 bases not matched to a gene.

The CDR3 here is CSARTGTGLTYYGYTF. CDR3 in DNA: TGCAGTGCTAGAACCGGGACAGGGTTGACATACTATGGCTACACCTTC. This chain uses TRBV20-1 with TRBJ1-2; 9 bases are a match to TRBD1. The junction had 10 bases not matched to a gene; V was cut back by 2 bases and J by 3 bases. The length of the CDR3 is 16 residues. CDR1 is DFQATT and CDR2 is SNEGSKA in the germline V gene (reference sequence).

This rearrangement joins TRBV12-3 or TRBV12-4 to TRBJ1-2, with D unclear. Trimming stripped 8 bases from V and 2 bases from J, with 12 bases between. The CDR3 extends over 13 amino acids. The DNA of the CDR3 is TGTGCCAGCGATAAAGGAGGCAACTATGGCTACACCTTC. It translates to CASDKGGNYGYTF.

This chain uses TRBV20-1 with TRBJ2-7; TRBD2 matches at 9 bases. Trimming took 0 bases from V and 3 from J; bases not matched to a gene: 6. CDR1 is DFQATT and CDR2 is SNEGSKA in the germline V gene (reference sequence). This CDR3 has 15 amino acids. The CDR3, as DNA: TGCAGTGCTAGAGAACCCCTAGCGGGGTACTACGAGCAGTACTTC. This translates into CSAREPLAGYYEQYF.

This clonotype was found many times. The chain links TRBV5-1 to TRBJ2-1; 10 bases are shared with TRBD2. The J segment lost 2 bases and the V segment lost 4 bases, leaving 3 bases of the junction unmatched. Per germline, CDR1 SGHRS and CDR2 YFSETQ. The CDR3 is made up of 15 amino acids. The CDR3 loop is CASSLGTSAYNEQFF. The CDR3 DNA sequence: TGCGCCAGCAGCCTGGGGACTAGCGCCTACAATGAGCAGTTCTTC.

This clonotype was seen only a few times. The chain joins TRBV4-1 to TRBJ2-5; 8 bases align to TRBD2. J was trimmed by 2 bases and V by 0 bases; bases with no gene match: 5. This CDR3 is built from 16 residues. Looked up from germline, CDR1 is MGHRA and CDR2 is YSYEKL. CDR3 coding DNA: TGCGCCAGCAGCCAAGAGGGACGGGGGGGTCAAGAGACCCAGTACTTC. Protein: CASSQEGRGGQETQYF.

The rearrangement uses TRBV20-1 and TRBJ1-4; perhaps TRBD1 as D (5 bases). CDR1 and CDR2 from the germline V gene are DFQATT and SNEGSKA (reference sequence). The CDR3 extends over 14 amino acids. V was trimmed by 6 bases and J by 10 bases, leaving 21 bases between them. The CDR3 sequence is CSAPGQGGIGKLFF. DNA of the CDR3: TGCAGTGCCCCTGGGCAGGGTGGGATTGGAAAACTGTTTTTT.

The chain has TRBV7-7 and TRBJ1-2; D possibly corresponds to TRBD1 (5 bases). In germline, CDR1 is SSHAT, CDR2 FNYEAQ (reference sequence). This CDR3 region has 11 residues. The CDR3 DNA follows: TGTGCTACCCAAGGGGTAAATGGCTACACCTTC. As protein: CATQGVNGYTF.

V is TRBV15 and J is TRBJ2-1; D might be TRBD1 (6 bases). Germline V gene sequence: CDR1 LNHNV, CDR2 YYDKDF (reference sequence). This CDR3 spans 15 amino acids. The ends were cut back, 1 base at V and 5 bases at J, with 12 bases in the middle. The CDR3 bases are TGTGCCACCAGCAGAGGAATAAAGGGGGACAATGAGCAGTTCTTC. Residues: CATSRGIKGDNEQFF.

This clonotype was detected a few times. The chain employs TRBV12-3 or TRBV12-4 and TRBJ2-2; no clear D. The CDR3 consists of 14 residues. Trimming cost V 3 bases and J 7 bases, with 12 bases left between them. The DNA of the CDR3 is TGTGCCAGCAGTTTCCTACCCCGGATCGGGGAGCTGTTTTTT. Protein: CASSFLPRIGELFF.

The rearrangement uses TRBV6-5 and TRBJ2-1; D perhaps matches TRBD2 (5 bases). Germline values: CDR1 MNHEY, CDR2 SVGAGI. Trimming removed 1 base at V and 9 bases at J, with 7 bases between. This CDR3 is 12 amino acids long. CDR3 loop: CASSYYGSEQFF. The DNA for the CDR3 is TGTGCCAGCAGTTACTATGGGAGTGAGCAGTTCTTC.

V gene TRBV7-9 combines with J gene TRBJ2-2; D is unclear. The CDR3 is made up of 13 amino acids. Germline-derived CDR1 and CDR2 are SEHNR and FQNEAQ (reference sequence). The V end was cut by 2 bases, the J end by 5 bases, with 6 bases between. The CDR3: CASSLPTTGELFF. The CDR3 DNA is TGTGCCAGCAGCTTACCGACAACCGGGGAGCTGTTTTTT.

This clonotype was counted ten times or more. The rearrangement links TRBV7-9 to TRBJ2-1; 11 bases fit TRBD1. Germline values: CDR1 SEHNR, CDR2 FQNEAQ (reference sequence). This CDR3 has 16 residues. V shed 1 base, J shed 3 bases, and the junction held 2 bases outside the gene matches. CDR3 in DNA: TGTGCCAGCAGCTTAGTCGGGACAGGGGGCTACAATGAGCAGTTCTTC. Its protein is CASSLVGTGGYNEQFF.

The CDR3 region is CASSYGTWGTQYF. CDR3 sequence (DNA): TGTGCCAGCAGTTACGGGACCTGGGGGACCCAGTACTTC. The chain employs TRBV6-2 or TRBV6-3 and TRBJ2-5; D tentatively reads TRBD1 or TRBD2 (5 bases each). V lost 2 bases, J lost 7 bases, and 11 bases lay in between. This CDR3 is built from 13 residues. Germline CDR1 is MNHEY and CDR2 is SVGEGT.

This clonotype was seen a handful of times. This sequence joins TRBV7-2 and TRBJ2-7; a possible D gene is TRBD1 (5 bases). Trimming cost V 1 base and J 5 bases, with 12 bases left between them. This CDR3 region has 14 residues. Per the germline V gene, CDR1 is SGHTA and CDR2 is FQGNSA. CDR3 residues: CASSLEGNRDEQYF. CDR3 bases: TGTGCCAGCAGCTTAGAGGGGAATAGGGACGAGCAGTACTTC.

This clonotype was seen many times. This chain links TRBV25-1 with TRBJ2-5; 8 positions agree with TRBD1. Germline V gene sequence: CDR1 MGHDK, CDR2 SYGVNS. V lost 5 bases to trimming and J lost 1 base; unmatched junction nucleotides: 9. The CDR3 consists of 16 residues. The CDR3 bases are TGTGCCAGCAGTTCCTCCTTGGGACAGGTCCAAGAGACCCAGTACTTC. This gives the protein CASSSSLGQVQETQYF.

This clonotype was seen a single time. V gene TRBV7-2 combines with J gene TRBJ1-6; unclear D gene. The V end was cut by 5 bases, the J end by 9 bases, with 8 bases between. The CDR3 runs to 12 residues. Germline-derived CDR1 and CDR2 are SGHTA and FQGNSA. CDR3: CASSPPISPLHF. The CDR3 bases are TGTGCCAGCAGCCCCCCAATTTCACCCCTCCACTTT. The whole variable domain, remainder taken from reference TRBV7-2 and TRBJ1-6, is GAGVSQSPSNKVTEKGKDVELRCDPISGHTALYWYRQSLGQGLEFLIYFQGNSAPDKSGLPSDRFSAERTGGSVSTLTIQRTQQEDSAVYLCASSPPISPLHFGNGTRLTVT.

This clonotype came up many times. This chain uses TRBV20-1 with TRBJ2-7; 8 bases are shared with TRBD2. This CDR3 spans 14 amino acids. The V and J ends lost 6 bases and 2 bases, in that order; junction bases with no gene match: 9. Germline V gene lookup returns CDR1 DFQATT and CDR2 SNEGSKA (reference sequence). The CDR3 protein is CSAPLAGSTYEQYF. The CDR3 nucleotides are TGCAGTGCCCCTTTAGCGGGGTCAACCTACGAGCAGTACTTC.

The rearrangement joins TRBV20-1 to TRBJ2-2, with TRBD1 matching over 7 bases. Germline V gene data show CDR1 as DFQATT and CDR2 as SNEGSKA (reference sequence). The CDR3 loop spans 13 amino acids. J gave up 3 bases and V 5 bases, and 3 bases lay outside the gene matches. DNA for the CDR3: TGCAGTGCTCGGGACAGCGACACCGGGGAGCTGTTTTTT. Protein sequence: CSARDSDTGELFF.

This clonotype has at least ten counts. The chain employs TRBV27 and TRBJ1-5; D unclear. V gave up 0 bases and J gave up 0 bases, with 6 bases separating them. The CDR3 is 15 amino acids. CDR1 and CDR2 from the germline V gene are MNHEY and SMNVEV (reference sequence). The CDR3 reads CASSLSGVSNQPQHF. CDR3 in DNA: TGTGCCAGCAGTTTATCTGGGGTTAGCAATCAGCCCCAGCATTTT.